This TCR beta chain derives from a study of vaccination and CD4 T cells after COVID-19. This clonotype turned up a few times. Its antigen remains unknown. This CDR3 comprises 13 residues. Germline CDR1 is SGHNT and CDR2 is YENEEA. Germline trimming cut 3 bases from V and 2 bases from J; bases unmatched to any gene: 1. Documented treatment: roughly ten-day PBMC culture with coronavirus spike peptide pools or control peptides (ViraFEST assay). The Oncomine TCR Beta short-read assay generated sequence data from the DNA of cultured CD4+ T cells. MiXCR was run by TCRdb on the PCR reads, yielding one entry per CDR3 protein. The sample yields 4,700 or so distinct CDR3 sequences, roughly a fifth seen once.

This chain uses TRBV11-3 with TRBJ2-7, with 7 bases matching TRBD2. Sequences were obtained from CD4+ T cells from blood, cultured in vitro. This clonotype was sampled from a human donor who had recovered from COVID-19. In DNA, the CDR3 is TGTGCCAGCAGCTTGGCGGGAGCCTACGAGCAGTACTTC. Amino acids: CASSLAGAYEQYF.